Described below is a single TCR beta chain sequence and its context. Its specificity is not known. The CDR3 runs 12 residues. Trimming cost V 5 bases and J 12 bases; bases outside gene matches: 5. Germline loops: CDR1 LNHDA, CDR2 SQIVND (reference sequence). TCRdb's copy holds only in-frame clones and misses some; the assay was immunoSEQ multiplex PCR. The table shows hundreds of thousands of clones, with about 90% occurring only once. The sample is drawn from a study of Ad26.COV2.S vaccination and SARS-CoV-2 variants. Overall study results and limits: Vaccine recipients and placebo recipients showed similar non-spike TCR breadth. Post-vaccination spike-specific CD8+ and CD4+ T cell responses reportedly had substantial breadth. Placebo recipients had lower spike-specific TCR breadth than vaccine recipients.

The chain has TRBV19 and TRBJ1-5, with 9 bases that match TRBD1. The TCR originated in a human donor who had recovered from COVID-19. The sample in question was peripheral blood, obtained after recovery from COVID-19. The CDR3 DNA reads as TGTGCCAGTAGTCTCGGGACAGGGAGCCAGCATTTT. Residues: CASSLGTGSQHF.